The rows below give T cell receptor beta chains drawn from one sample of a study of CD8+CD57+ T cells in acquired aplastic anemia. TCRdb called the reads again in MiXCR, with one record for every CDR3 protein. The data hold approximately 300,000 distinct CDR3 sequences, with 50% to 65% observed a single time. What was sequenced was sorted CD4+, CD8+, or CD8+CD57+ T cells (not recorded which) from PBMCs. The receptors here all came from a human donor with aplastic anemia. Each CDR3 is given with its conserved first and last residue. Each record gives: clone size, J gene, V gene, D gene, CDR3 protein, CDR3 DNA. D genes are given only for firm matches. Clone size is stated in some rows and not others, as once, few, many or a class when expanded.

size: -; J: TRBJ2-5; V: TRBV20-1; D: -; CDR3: CSASGQVWVHQETQYF; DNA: TGCAGTGCTAGCGGGCAGGTATGGGTGCACCAAGAGACCCAGTACTTC
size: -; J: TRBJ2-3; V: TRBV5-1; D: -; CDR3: CASSLFSGIDTQYF; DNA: TGCGCCAGCAGCTTGTTCTCAGGGATAGATACGCAGTATTTT
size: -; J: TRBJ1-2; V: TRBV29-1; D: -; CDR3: CSVEEGGFGYTF; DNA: TGCAGCGTTGAAGAAGGTGGCTTCGGCTACACCTTC
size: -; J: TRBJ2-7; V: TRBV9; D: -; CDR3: CASSVVYGDEQYF; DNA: TGTGCCAGCAGCGTAGTCTACGGCGACGAGCAGTACTTC
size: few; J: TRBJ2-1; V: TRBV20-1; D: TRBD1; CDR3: CSGEGAMTGGSEQFF; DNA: TGCAGTGGAGAGGGAGCGATGACAGGGGGCAGTGAGCAGTTCTTC
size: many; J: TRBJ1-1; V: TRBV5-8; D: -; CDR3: CASSLKGTPGAFF; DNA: TGTGCCAGCAGCTTAAAGGGCACCCCGGGGGCTTTCTTT
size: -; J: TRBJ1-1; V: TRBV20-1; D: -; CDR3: CSAREGPAEAFF; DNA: TGCAGTGCTAGAGAGGGCCCAGCTGAAGCTTTCTTT
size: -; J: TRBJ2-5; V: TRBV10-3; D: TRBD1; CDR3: CAISGGTGGGQPQYF; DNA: TGTGCCATCAGTGGAGGGACAGGGGGCGGGCAGCCCCAGTACTTC
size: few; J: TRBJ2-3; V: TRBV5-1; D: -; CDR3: CASSLDVRGADTQYF; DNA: TGCGCCAGCAGCTTGGATGTCAGGGGAGCAGATACGCAGTATTTT
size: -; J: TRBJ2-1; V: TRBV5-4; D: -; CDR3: CASILGQPVGEQFF; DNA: TGTGCCAGCATCCTTGGACAGCCTGTGGGGGAGCAGTTCTTC
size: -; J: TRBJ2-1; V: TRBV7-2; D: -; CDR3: CASQTERSSYNEQFF; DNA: TGTGCCAGCCAAACTGAAAGGAGCTCCTACAATGAGCAGTTCTTC
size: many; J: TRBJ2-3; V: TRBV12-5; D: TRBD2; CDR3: CASGRSLAGGRTDTQYF; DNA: TGTGCTAGTGGTCGATCTCTAGCGGGGGGCCGCACAGATACGCAGTATTTT
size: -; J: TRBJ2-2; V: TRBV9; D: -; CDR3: CANSVGLRWNTGELFF; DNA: TGTGCCAACAGCGTAGGTCTCAGATGGAACACCGGGGAGCTGTTTTTT
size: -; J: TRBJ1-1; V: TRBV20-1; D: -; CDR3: CSAPRKNTEAFF; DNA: TGCAGTGCTCCTCGCAAGAACACTGAAGCTTTCTTT
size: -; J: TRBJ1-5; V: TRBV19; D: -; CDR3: CASRRDGGNQPQHF; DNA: TGTGCCAGTAGGAGGGATGGAGGCAATCAGCCCCAGCATTTT
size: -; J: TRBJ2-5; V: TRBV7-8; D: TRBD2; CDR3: CASSLSGEVTQYF; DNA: TGTGCCAGCAGCCTTAGCGGGGAGGTGACCCAGTACTTC
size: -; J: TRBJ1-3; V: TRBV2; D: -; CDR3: CASSRDQGTGNTIYF; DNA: TGTGCCAGCAGCCGCGATCAGGGAACGGGGAACACCATATATTTT
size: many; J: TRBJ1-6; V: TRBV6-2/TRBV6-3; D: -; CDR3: CASSYSEGWSLHF; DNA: TGTGCCAGCAGTTACTCGGAGGGCTGGTCCCTCCACTTT
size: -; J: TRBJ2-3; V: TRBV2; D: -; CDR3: CASSPWSGSSTDTQYF; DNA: TGTGCCAGCAGTCCGTGGAGCGGCTCTAGCACAGATACGCAGTATTTT
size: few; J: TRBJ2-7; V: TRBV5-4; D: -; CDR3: CASSEQRAYEQYF; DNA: TGTGCCAGCAGCGAACAGAGAGCCTACGAGCAGTACTTC
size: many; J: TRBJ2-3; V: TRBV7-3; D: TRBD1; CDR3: CASSPRTGSTDTQYF; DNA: TGTGCCAGCAGCCCAAGGACAGGGAGCACAGATACGCAGTATTTT
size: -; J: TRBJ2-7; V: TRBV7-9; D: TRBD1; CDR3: CASSPGTGSNEQYF; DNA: TGTGCCAGCAGCCCCGGGACAGGGTCCAACGAGCAGTACTTC
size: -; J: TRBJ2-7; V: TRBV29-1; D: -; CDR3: CSVDGEEGSTRQYF; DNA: TGCAGCGTTGATGGCGAAGAAGGGTCTACTCGACAGTACTTC
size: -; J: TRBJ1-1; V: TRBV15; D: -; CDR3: CATSKGWETEAFF; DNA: TGTGCCACCAGCAAGGGTTGGGAAACTGAAGCTTTCTTT
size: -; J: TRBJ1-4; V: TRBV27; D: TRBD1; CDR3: CASSNDRAREKLFF; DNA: TGTGCCAGCAGTAATGACAGGGCTCGTGAAAAACTGTTTTTT
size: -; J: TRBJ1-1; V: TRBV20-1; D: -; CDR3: CSARGWKSTEAFF; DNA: TGCAGTGCTAGGGGGTGGAAGAGCACTGAAGCTTTCTTT
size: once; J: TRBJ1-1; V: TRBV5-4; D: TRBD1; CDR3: CASSSQGTEAFF; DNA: TGTGCCAGCAGCTCACAGGGGACTGAAGCTTTCTTT
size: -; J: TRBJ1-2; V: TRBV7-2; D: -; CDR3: CASSLPYRDGYTF; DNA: TGTGCCAGCAGCTTACCGTACAGGGATGGCTACACCTTC
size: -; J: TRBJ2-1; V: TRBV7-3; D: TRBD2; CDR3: CASSPRLAGGDEQFF; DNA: TGTGCCAGCAGCCCCCGCCTAGCGGGAGGCGATGAGCAGTTCTTC
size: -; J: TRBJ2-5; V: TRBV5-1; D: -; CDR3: CASSPGQGVAGGRETQYF; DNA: TGCGCCAGCAGCCCGGGACAGGGAGTAGCGGGAGGTCGAGAGACCCAGTACTTC
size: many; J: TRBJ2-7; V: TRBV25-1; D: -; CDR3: CASSDPRLASYEQYF; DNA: TGTGCCAGCAGTGACCCCCGGCTAGCCTCCTACGAGCAGTACTTC
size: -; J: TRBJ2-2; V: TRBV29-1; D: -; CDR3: CSVGKSTGELFF; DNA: TGCAGCGTTGGGAAATCTACCGGGGAGCTGTTTTTT
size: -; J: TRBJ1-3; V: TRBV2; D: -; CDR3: CARSAGGGNTIDF; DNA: TGTGCCAGAAGTGCTGGGGGAGGAAACACCATAGATTTT
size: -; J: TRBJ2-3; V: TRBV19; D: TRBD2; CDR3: CASSRASGKGADTQYF; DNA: TGTGCCTCCAGCCGGGCTAGCGGGAAGGGTGCAGATACGCAGTATTTT
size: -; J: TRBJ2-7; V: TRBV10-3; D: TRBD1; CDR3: CATSDSLDRGGYEQYF; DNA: TGTGCCACCAGTGATTCTCTGGACAGGGGAGGCTACGAGCAGTACTTC
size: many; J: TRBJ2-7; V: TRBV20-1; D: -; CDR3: CSAWGDGISYEQYF; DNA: TGCAGTGCTTGGGGAGATGGAATATCCTACGAGCAGTACTTC
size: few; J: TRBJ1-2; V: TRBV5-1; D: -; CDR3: CASSALTQDRPYGYTF; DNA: TGCGCCAGCAGCGCCTTAACCCAAGACAGGCCCTATGGCTACACCTTC
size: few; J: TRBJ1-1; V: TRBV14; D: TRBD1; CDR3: CASSRTGGAYTEALF; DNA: TGTGCCAGCAGCCGGACAGGGGGCGCGTACACTGAAGCTCTCTTT
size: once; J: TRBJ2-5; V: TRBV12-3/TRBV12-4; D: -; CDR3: CASSLPRYF; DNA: TGTGCCAGCAGTTTACCCCGGTACTTC
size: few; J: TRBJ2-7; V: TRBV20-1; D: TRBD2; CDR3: CSAETSGTYEQYF; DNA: TGCAGTGCCGAGACTAGCGGGACCTACGAGCAGTACTTC
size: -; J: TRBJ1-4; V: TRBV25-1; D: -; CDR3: CASSGKMRGKLFF; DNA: TGTGCCAGCAGTGGAAAAATGCGGGGAAAACTGTTTTTT
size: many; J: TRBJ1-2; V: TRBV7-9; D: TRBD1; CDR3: CASSFGQGNGYTF; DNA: TGTGCCAGCAGCTTCGGACAGGGAAATGGCTACACCTTC
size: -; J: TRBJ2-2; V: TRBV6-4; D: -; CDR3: CASSDTGTGNTGELFF; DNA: TGTGCCAGCAGTGACACCGGGACTGGGAACACCGGGGAGCTGTTTTTT
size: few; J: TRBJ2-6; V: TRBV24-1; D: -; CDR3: CATSDLQGSGANVLTF; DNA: TGTGCCACCAGTGACCTACAGGGATCTGGGGCCAACGTCCTGACTTTC